The 15 T cell receptor beta chains given below trace back to one sample, sequenced in a study of blood T cell repertoires in COVID-19. The repertoire was sequenced with immunoSEQ multiplex PCR; TCRdb's copy has only in-frame clones and lacks some. The data show 450,000 or so clones, with roughly 90% seen just once and around 1.5% held by the top ten. Sequencing was carried out using peripheral blood. Receptors were obtained from a woman aged 35 to 49 with COVID-19, enrolled during active disease.

This rearrangement joins TRBV5-4 to TRBJ2-2; 8 bases fit TRBD1. Germline CDR1 SGHNT, CDR2 YYREEE (reference sequence). This CDR3 is built from 14 residues. With 4 bases clipped from V and 6 bases from J, the junction kept 5 bases outside the gene matches. The CDR3 DNA is TGTGCCAGCAGCAGACCGACAGGGGCCGGGGAGCTGTTTTTT. Residues: CASSRPTGAGELFF.

Turning to this clone: Mismatch with germline at one junction end may stem from a read error. The chain is built from TRBV7-2 and TRBJ1-4; D gene ambiguous. This CDR3 spans 14 amino acids. Germline lookup yields CDR1 SGHTA and CDR2 FQGNSA. DNA for the CDR3: TGTGTCAGCAGCTCCCGGGCAACTAATGAAAAACTGTTTTTT. It is translated as CVSSSRATNEKLFF.

This clone was observed a handful of times. The CDR3 DNA follows: TGTGCCAGCAGCTTAGGGGGACTATCCAATGAGCAGTTCTTC. Protein sequence: CASSLGGLSNEQFF. The chain links TRBV7-9 to TRBJ2-1, with 7 bases that match TRBD2. This CDR3 region has 14 residues. The V gene's germline CDR1 is SEHNR and CDR2 FQNEAQ (reference sequence). J gave up 6 bases and V 1 base, and 3 bases lay outside the gene matches.

The chain couples TRBV6-5 to TRBJ2-7, with 7 nucleotides matching TRBD1. The length of the CDR3 is 14 residues. Germline CDR1 reads MNHEY; CDR2 reads SVGAGI. V lost 4 bases, J lost 2 bases, and 5 bases stayed unmatched. In nucleotides, the CDR3 is TGTGCCAGCAGTTTCCGGGACAGTACCTACGAGCAGTACTTC. Residues: CASSFRDSTYEQYF.

The chain recombines TRBV5-6 with TRBJ2-4; D gene uncertain. The CDR3 runs to 16 residues. Trimming removed 1 base at V and 2 bases at J, with 13 bases between. CDR1 is SGHDT, CDR2 YYEEEE, per germline. Here the CDR3 DNA reads TGTGCCAGCAGCTTGATCCCAGATCCTTCCAAAAACATTCAGTACTTC. Translated: CASSLIPDPSKNIQYF.

This clone is a singleton in its sample. The V call is TRBV18, the J call TRBJ2-3; D possibly corresponds to TRBD2 (7 bases). The CDR3 is 16 residues long. The V end lost 2 bases, the J end lost 5 bases, and 17 bases lay between the germline ends. Germline V gives CDR1 KGHSH, CDR2 LQKENI. As DNA, the CDR3 is TGTGCCAGCTCACCATGGGAGGGGGAGCCTATAGATACGCAGTATTTT. It yields the protein CASSPWEGEPIDTQYF.

V and J are TRBV2 and TRBJ1-6; 8 nucleotides align to TRBD1. The CDR3 is made up of 15 amino acids. Germline assignment: CDR1 SNHLY and CDR2 FYNNEI. With 7 bases clipped from V and 8 bases from J, the junction kept 10 bases outside the gene matches. The CDR3 nucleotides are TGTGCCAGCAAGGTGGACAGGGCTAGGGATTCACCCCTCCACTTT. Translation gives CASKVDRARDSPLHF.

This sequence joins TRBV4-3 and TRBJ1-5; D gene ambiguous. Germline CDR1 is LGHNA and CDR2 is YSLEER. This CDR3 has 15 amino acids. Trimming removed 0 bases at V and 4 bases at J, with 10 bases between. The CDR3 nucleotides are TGCGCCAGCAGCCAAGAAAACGGGAGTAATCAGCCCCAGCATTTT. Translating it yields CASSQENGSNQPQHF.

The V call is TRBV9, the J call TRBJ1-6; D is unresolved. V lost 4 bases, J lost 4 bases, and 12 bases lay in between. CDR3 length: 15 amino acids. CDR1 and CDR2 (germline): SGDLS, YYNGEE. The CDR3 loop reads CASSFSQAYNSPLHF. DNA of the CDR3: TGTGCCAGCAGCTTCTCCCAGGCGTATAATTCACCCCTCCACTTT.

As to this clone: The same CDR3 arises from other DNA sequences in this sample as well. The chain links TRBV7-2 to TRBJ1-5; D is unclear. CDR1 is SGHTA and CDR2 is FQGNSA in the germline V gene. With 5 bases removed from V and 1 base from J, the gap between germline ends came to 3 bases. The CDR3 extends over 12 amino acids. For the CDR3, the DNA is TGTGCCAGCAGCCCAAGCAATCAGCCCCAGCATTTT. Translated: CASSPSNQPQHF. Complete variable domain (other parts from reference TRBV7-2 and TRBJ1-5): GAGVSQSPSNKVTEKGKDVELRCDPISGHTALYWYRQSLGQGLEFLIYFQGNSAPDKSGLPSDRFSAERTGGSVSTLTIQRTQQEDSAVYLCASSPSNQPQHFGDGTRLSIL.

Note on this clone: The identical CDR3 is also encoded by other nucleotide sequences in the sample. The chain joins TRBV6-5 to TRBJ1-1, with no clear D. Trimming took 6 bases from V and 1 from J, leaving 9 bases between them. Germline lookup yields CDR1 MNHEY and CDR2 SVGAGI. This CDR3 spans 13 amino acids. The CDR3 is CASRPRGNTEAFF. In DNA, the CDR3 is TGTGCCAGCAGACCCAGAGGGAACACTGAAGCTTTCTTT.

The chain employs TRBV7-9 and TRBJ2-2; the D gene is possibly TRBD1 (5 bases). The V and J ends lost 3 bases and 3 bases respectively, with 11 bases between them. CDR1 SEHNR and CDR2 FQNEAQ come from the germline V gene (reference sequence). The CDR3 sequence is 15 residues long. The CDR3 spells CASSLTATDTGELFF. The CDR3 coding sequence is TGTGCCAGCAGCTTGACCGCGACAGACACCGGGGAGCTGTTTTTT. Complete variable domain (other parts from reference TRBV7-9 and TRBJ2-2): DTGVSQNPRHKITKRGQNVTFRCDPISEHNRLYWYRQTLGQGPEFLTYFQNEAQLEKSRLLSDRFSAERPKGSFSTLEIQRTEQGDSAMYLCASSLTATDTGELFFGEGSRLTVL.

The chain uses TRBV7-2 and TRBJ1-2; D perhaps matches TRBD1 (5 bases). CDR1 and CDR2 from the germline V gene are SGHTA and FQGNSA. This CDR3 region has 16 residues. Trimming pared 5 bases from V and 0 bases from J, leaving 16 bases between. The chain's CDR3 is CASSPQEGLTNYGYTF. CDR3 DNA sequence: TGTGCCAGCAGCCCTCAAGAGGGACTTACTAACTATGGCTACACCTTC.

The chain recombines TRBV5-1 with TRBJ1-2; D call uncertain. V lost 0 bases and J lost 0, with 9 bases in between. In germline, CDR1 is SGHRS, CDR2 YFSETQ. The CDR3 has 15 residues. CDR3 DNA: TGCGCCAGCAGCTTGGACGGCAGGTCTAACTATGGCTACACCTTC. It yields the protein CASSLDGRSNYGYTF.

The CDR3 nucleotides read TGTGCCAGCAGTTATTCAGTGCAAAGGGGAGCTTTCTTT. It encodes CASSYSVQRGAFF. J is TRBJ1-1 and V is TRBV12-3 or TRBV12-4, with a possible D match to TRBD1 (5 bases). Trimming pared 4 bases from V and 10 bases from J, leaving 16 bases between. CDR3 length: 13 amino acids.